These T cell receptor beta chains were read from a single sample in a study of T cell repertoires in cytomegalovirus infection. TCRdb processed the reads anew with MiXCR; each CDR3 protein has one entry. The repertoire holds 600,000 to 800,000 distinct CDR3 sequences, about 24% seen once, with 6.5% to 10% in the top ten. Sequencing input: CD8+ T cells from PBMCs. These receptors were taken from a human donor in good health (CMV status not recorded). Some clones in this sample may be carry-over from other donors' samples. The conserved cysteine and the conserved F or W are not part of the CDR3 here. The order of the fields is J gene, V gene, CDR3 protein.

j_call: TRBJ2-3
v_call: TRBV4-3
cdr3_aa: ASSQDSFEGTDTQY

j_call: TRBJ1-1
v_call: TRBV7-6
cdr3_aa: ASSRGQTEAF

j_call: TRBJ1-2
v_call: TRBV29-1
cdr3_aa: SVRTGSSDGYT

j_call: TRBJ2-7
v_call: TRBV29-1
cdr3_aa: SVSTSGLYEQY

j_call: TRBJ1-1
v_call: TRBV11-2
cdr3_aa: ASSPWGGRGKRTEAF

j_call: TRBJ1-5
v_call: TRBV5-6
cdr3_aa: ASSSAGLIVGPQH

j_call: TRBJ2-1
v_call: TRBV7-9
cdr3_aa: ASSLVGGFGEQF

j_call: TRBJ1-1
v_call: TRBV15
cdr3_aa: ATSRDRALNTEAF

j_call: TRBJ2-1
v_call: TRBV10-3
cdr3_aa: AISDRTNNEQF

j_call: TRBJ2-3
v_call: TRBV7-2
cdr3_aa: ASSQALAGGPSDTQY

j_call: TRBJ2-5
v_call: TRBV10-3
cdr3_aa: ASREGTETQY

j_call: TRBJ2-7
v_call: TRBV29-1
cdr3_aa: SAQGPRGEQY

j_call: TRBJ2-5
v_call: TRBV4-1
cdr3_aa: AISSIAVHQETQY

j_call: TRBJ2-5
v_call: TRBV7-9
cdr3_aa: ASSDTGAGETQY

j_call: TRBJ2-1
v_call: TRBV25-1
cdr3_aa: ASSRAPKYGYNEQF

j_call: TRBJ1-1
v_call: TRBV6-5
cdr3_aa: ASSYYRGPNTEAF

j_call: TRBJ2-1
v_call: TRBV27
cdr3_aa: ASRRAFYNEQF

j_call: TRBJ2-7
v_call: TRBV10-3
cdr3_aa: AIKTGTGGYEQY

j_call: TRBJ2-1
v_call: TRBV5-1
cdr3_aa: ASSWGLAGSSSYNEQF

j_call: TRBJ2-7
v_call: TRBV29-1
cdr3_aa: SVETSHEQY

j_call: TRBJ2-5
v_call: TRBV11-3
cdr3_aa: ASSQGSGFKGQETQY

j_call: TRBJ2-3
v_call: TRBV29-1
cdr3_aa: SAEETTDTQY

j_call: TRBJ2-2
v_call: TRBV14
cdr3_aa: ASSVRRGDTGELF